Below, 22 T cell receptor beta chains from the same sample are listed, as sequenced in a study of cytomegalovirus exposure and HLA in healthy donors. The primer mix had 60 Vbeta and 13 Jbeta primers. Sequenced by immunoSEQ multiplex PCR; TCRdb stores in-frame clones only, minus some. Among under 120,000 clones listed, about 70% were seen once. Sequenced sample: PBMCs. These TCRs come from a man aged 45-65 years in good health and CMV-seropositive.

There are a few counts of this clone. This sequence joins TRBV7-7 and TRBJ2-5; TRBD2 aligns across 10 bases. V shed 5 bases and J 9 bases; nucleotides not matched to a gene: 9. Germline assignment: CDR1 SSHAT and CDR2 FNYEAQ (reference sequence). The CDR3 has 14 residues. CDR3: CASSPQLAGSPQYF. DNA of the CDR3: TGTGCCAGCAGCCCTCAACTAGCGGGAAGCCCCCAGTACTTC.

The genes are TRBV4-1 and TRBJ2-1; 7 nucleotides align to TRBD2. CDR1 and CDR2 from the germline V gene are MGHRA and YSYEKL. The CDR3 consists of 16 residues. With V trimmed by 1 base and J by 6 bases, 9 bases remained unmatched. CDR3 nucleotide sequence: TGCGCCAGCAGCCAAGGGTCCCTAGCGGTACTCAATGAGCAGTTCTTC. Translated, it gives CASSQGSLAVLNEQFF.

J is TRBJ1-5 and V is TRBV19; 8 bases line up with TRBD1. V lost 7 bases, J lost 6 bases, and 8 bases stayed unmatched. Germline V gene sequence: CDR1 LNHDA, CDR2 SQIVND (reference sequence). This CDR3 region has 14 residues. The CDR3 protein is CASKDREFSQPQHF. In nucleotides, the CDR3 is TGTGCCAGTAAGGACAGGGAATTTTCTCAGCCCCAGCATTTT.

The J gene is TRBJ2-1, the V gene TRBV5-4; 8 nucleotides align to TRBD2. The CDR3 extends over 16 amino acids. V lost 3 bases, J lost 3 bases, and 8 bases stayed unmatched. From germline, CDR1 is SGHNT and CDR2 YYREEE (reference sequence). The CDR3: CASSSHSGTLYNEQFF. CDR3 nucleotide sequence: TGTGCCAGCAGCTCCCATAGCGGGACGCTCTACAATGAGCAGTTCTTC.

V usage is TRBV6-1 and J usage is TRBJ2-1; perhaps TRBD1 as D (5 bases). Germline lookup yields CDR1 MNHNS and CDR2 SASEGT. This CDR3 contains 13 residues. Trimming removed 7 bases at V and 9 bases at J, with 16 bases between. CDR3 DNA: TGTGCCAGCAATAAGTATAGGGGTGGTGAGCAGTTCTTC. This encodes CASNKYRGGEQFF.

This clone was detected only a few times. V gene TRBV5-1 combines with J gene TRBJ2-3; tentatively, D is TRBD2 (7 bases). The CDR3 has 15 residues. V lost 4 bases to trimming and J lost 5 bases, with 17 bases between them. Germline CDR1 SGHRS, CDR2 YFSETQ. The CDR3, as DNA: TGCGCCAGCAGCCTCGGTGGGGGGGGGCAAGATACGCAGTATTTT. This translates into CASSLGGGGQDTQYF.

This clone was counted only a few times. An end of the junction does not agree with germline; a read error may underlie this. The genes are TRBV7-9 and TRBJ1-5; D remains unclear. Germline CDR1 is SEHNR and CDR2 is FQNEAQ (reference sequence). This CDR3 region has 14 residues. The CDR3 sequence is CSSSFGLSNQPQHF. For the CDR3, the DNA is TGTTCCAGCAGCTTCGGACTTAGCAATCAGCCCCAGCATTTT.

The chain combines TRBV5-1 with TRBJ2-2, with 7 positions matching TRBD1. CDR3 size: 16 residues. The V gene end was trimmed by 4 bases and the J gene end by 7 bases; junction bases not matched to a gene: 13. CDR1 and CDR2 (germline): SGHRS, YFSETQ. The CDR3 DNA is TGCGCCAGCAGCGAACCGACAGGGAACGGAATCGGGGAGCTGTTTTTT. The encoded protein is CASSEPTGNGIGELFF.

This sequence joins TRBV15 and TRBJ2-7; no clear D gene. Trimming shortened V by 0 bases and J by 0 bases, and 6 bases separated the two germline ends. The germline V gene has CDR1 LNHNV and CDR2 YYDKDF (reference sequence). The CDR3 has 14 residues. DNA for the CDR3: TGTGCCACCAGCAGAGATTGGGCCTCCTACGAGCAGTACTTC. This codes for CATSRDWASYEQYF.

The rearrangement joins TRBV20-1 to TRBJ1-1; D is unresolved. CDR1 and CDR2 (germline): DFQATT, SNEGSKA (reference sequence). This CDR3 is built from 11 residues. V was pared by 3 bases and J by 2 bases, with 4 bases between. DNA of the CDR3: TGCAGTGCTAGCATTAACACTGAAGCTTTCTTT. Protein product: CSASINTEAFF.

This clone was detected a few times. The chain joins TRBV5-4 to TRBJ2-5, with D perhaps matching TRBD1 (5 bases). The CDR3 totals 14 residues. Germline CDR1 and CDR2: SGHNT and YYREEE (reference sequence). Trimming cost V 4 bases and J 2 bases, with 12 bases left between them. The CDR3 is CASSPLGRQETQYF. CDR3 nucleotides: TGTGCCAGCAGCCCTCTGGGGCGTCAAGAGACCCAGTACTTC.

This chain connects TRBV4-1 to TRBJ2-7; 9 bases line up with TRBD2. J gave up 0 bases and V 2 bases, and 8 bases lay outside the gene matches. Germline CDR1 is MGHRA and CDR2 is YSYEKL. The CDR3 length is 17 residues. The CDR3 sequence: CASSQWVLAGSSYEQYF. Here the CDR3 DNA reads TGCGCCAGCAGCCAATGGGTTCTAGCGGGGTCCTCCTACGAGCAGTACTTC.

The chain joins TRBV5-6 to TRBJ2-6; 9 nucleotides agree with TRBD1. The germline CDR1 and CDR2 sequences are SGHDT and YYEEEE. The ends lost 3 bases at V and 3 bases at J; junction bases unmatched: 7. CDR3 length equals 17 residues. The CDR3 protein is CASSYEQGAYGANVLTF. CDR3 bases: TGTGCCAGCAGCTACGAACAGGGGGCGTATGGGGCCAACGTCCTGACTTTC.

The CDR3 coding sequence is TGTGCCAGTAGTATAGCGCGGCAGCCCCAGCATTTT. Encoded protein: CASSIARQPQHF. This chain joins TRBV19 and TRBJ1-5; no definite D call. The V gene's germline CDR1 is LNHDA and CDR2 SQIVND (reference sequence). Trimming took off 1 base at V and 7 bases at J, with 5 bases between the two ends. The CDR3 covers 12 residues.

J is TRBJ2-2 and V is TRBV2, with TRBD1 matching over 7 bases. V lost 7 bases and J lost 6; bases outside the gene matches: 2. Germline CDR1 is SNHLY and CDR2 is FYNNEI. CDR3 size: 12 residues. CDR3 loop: CASNQGAGELFF. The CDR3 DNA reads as TGTGCCAGCAACCAGGGGGCCGGGGAGCTGTTTTTT.

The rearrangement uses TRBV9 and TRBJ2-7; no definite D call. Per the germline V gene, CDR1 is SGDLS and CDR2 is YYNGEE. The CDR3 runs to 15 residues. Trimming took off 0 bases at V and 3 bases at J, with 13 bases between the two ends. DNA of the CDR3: TGTGCCAGCAGCGTAGGTGAGACAACTTACTACGAGCAGTACTTC. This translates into CASSVGETTYYEQYF. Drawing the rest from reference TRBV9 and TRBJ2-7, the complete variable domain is DSGVTQTPKHLITATGQRVTLRCSPRSGDLSVYWYQQSLDQGLQFLIQYYNGEERAKGNILERFSAQQFPDLHSELNLSSLELGDSALYFCASSVGETTYYEQYFGPGTRLTVT.

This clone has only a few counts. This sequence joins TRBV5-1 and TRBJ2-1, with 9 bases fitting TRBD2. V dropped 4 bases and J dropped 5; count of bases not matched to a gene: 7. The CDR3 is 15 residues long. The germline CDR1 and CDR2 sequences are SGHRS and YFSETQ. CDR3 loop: CASSREVAGDNEQFF. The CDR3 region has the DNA TGCGCCAGCAGCCGGGAGGTAGCGGGAGACAATGAGCAGTTCTTC.

CDR3: CASSGLAGETQYF. CDR3 sequence (DNA): TGTGCCAGCAGCGGTCTAGCGGGAGAGACCCAGTACTTC. The chain combines TRBV7-3 with TRBJ2-5; 8 nucleotides agree with TRBD2. V lost 5 bases to trimming and J lost 4 bases; unmatched junction nucleotides: 3. The germline CDR1 and CDR2 sequences are SGHTA and FQGTGA. The CDR3 spans 13 residues.

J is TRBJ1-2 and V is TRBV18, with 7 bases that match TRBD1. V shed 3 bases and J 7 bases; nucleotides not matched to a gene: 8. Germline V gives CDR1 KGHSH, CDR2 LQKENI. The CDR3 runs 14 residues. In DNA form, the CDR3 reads TGTGCCAGCTCACCCCGGGACAGCACCCCTGGCTACACCTTC. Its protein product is CASSPRDSTPGYTF.

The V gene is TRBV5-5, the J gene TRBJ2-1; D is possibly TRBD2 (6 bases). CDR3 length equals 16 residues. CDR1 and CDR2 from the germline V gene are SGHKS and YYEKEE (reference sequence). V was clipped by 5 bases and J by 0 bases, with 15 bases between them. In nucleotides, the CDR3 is TGTGCCAGCAGTCGGGGCGGGACCTACTCCTACAATGAGCAGTTCTTC. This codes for CASSRGGTYSYNEQFF.

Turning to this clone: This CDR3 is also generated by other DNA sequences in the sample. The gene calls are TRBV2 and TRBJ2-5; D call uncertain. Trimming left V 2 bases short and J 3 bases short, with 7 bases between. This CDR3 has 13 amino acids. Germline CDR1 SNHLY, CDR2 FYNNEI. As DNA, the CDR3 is TGTGCCAGCAGTGAAAACAGAGAAGAGACCCAGTACTTC. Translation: CASSENREETQYF.

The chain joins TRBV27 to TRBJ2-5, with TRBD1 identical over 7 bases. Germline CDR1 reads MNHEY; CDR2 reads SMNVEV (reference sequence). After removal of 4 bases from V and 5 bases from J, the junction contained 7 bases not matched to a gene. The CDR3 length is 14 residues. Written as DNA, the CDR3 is TGTGCCAGCAGTTCGGACAGGTTTAGGGAGACCCAGTACTTC. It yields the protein CASSSDRFRETQYF.